The entry below describes one TCR beta chain. Its antigen is unknown. Possible read error: a much larger clone is one base away. Other DNA sequences in the sample encode the same CDR3. This record belongs to a study of shared clonotypes between healthy human individuals. Study conclusions and caveats: Rarefaction analysis demonstrated incomplete sorted-subset sequencing notwithstanding large depth. When naive CD4 clonotypes were compared across a handful of donors, around 5% were shared.

V lost 1 base, J lost 0 bases, and 8 bases lay in between. Looked up from germline, CDR1 is SGHRS and CDR2 is YFSETQ. The CDR3 covers 15 residues. TCRdb keeps only in-frame clones here, not all; method: immunoSEQ multiplex PCR. The sample has 550,000 to 850,000 clones; around 77% are singletons. This receptor was taken from a woman aged 25 to 39 in good health. Input material: memory CD4+ T cells sorted from blood. The subset here: CD45RA-negative fraction. J is TRBJ2-1 and V is TRBV5-1; D possibly corresponds to TRBD2 (5 bases). In nucleotides, the CDR3 is TGCGCCAGCAGCTTGTCGAGCGGCTCCTACAATGAGCAGTTCTTC. Translated: CASSLSSGSYNEQFF.